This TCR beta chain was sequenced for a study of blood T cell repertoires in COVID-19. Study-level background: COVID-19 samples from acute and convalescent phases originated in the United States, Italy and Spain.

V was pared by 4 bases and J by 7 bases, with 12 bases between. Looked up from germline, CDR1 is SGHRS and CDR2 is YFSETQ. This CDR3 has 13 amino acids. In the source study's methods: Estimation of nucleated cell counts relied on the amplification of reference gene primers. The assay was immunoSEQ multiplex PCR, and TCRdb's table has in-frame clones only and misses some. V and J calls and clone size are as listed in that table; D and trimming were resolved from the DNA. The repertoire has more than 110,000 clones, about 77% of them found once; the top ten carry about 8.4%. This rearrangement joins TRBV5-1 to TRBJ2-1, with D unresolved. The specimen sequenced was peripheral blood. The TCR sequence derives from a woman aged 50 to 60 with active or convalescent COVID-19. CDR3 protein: CASSPSKANEQFF. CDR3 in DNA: TGCGCCAGCAGCCCTTCCAAAGCGAATGAGCAGTTCTTC.